This T cell receptor beta chain stems from a study of control samples from healthy donors and cancer patients. Trimming cost V 1 base and J 6 bases, with 10 bases left between them. This CDR3 spans 14 amino acids. Germline V gene sequence: CDR1 LGHDT, CDR2 YNNKEL (reference sequence). Sequencing used immunoSEQ multiplex PCR; TCRdb keeps in-frame clones, though not all of them. The sample holds 110,000 to 150,000 clones, about 89% seen once. What was sequenced was blood. This chain links TRBV3-1 (or the pseudogene TRBV3-2) with TRBJ1-5; D is perhaps TRBD1 (5 bases). The receptor comes from a young man in good health. This chain's CDR3 is CASSQAQGVQPQHF. The CDR3, as DNA: TGTGCCAGCAGCCAAGCCCAGGGAGTTCAGCCCCAGCATTTT.